The TCR beta chain under discussion was sequenced for a study of beta chain features in type 1 diabetes. Study outcomes and limitations: Naive, central memory and regulatory TCRB repertoires appeared more similar among patients than healthy donors. The influence of HLA type on TCRB rearrangement stayed undetermined.

CDR1 SGHRS and CDR2 YFSETQ come from the germline V gene. Trimming removed 2 bases at V and 8 bases at J, with 16 bases between. The length of the CDR3 is 15 residues. This clone was counted between two and nine times. Its antigen remains unknown. Expressed TCRB transcripts were sequenced, since all the RNA that had been isolated was reverse transcribed. This table comes from immunoSEQ multiplex PCR, and its TCRdb copy is limited to in-frame clones, with some not included. Seen here are 130,000 or so clones, less than 10% observed once, and the top ten hold 0.5% to 0.65%. V usage is TRBV5-1 and J usage is TRBJ1-4, with a tentative D call TRBD1 (5 bases). The specimen was central memory CD4+ T cells from blood. The receptor was isolated from a middle-aged woman in good health. CDR3 coding DNA: TGCGCCAGCAGCTTAACCGGGACTTTACAAGAAAAACTGTTTTTT. It yields the protein CASSLTGTLQEKLFF.